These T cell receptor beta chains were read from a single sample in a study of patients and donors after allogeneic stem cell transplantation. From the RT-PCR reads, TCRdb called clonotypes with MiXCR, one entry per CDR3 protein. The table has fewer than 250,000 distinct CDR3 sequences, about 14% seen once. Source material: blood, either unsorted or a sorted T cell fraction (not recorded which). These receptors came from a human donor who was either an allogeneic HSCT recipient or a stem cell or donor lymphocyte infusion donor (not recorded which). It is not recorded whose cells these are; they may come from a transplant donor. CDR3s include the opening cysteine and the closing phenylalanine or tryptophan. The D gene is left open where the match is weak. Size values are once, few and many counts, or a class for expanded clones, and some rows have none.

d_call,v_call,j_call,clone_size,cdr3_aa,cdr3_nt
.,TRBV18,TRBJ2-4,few,CASSPDIQGMENIQYF,TGTGCCAGCTCACCAGATATTCAGGGCATGGAAAACATTCAGTACTTC
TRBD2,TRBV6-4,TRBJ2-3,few,CASSRTSGSSDTQYF,TGTGCCAGCAGCCGGACTAGCGGGAGTTCGGATACGCAGTATTTT
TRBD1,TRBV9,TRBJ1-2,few,CASSPNLRGQAYGYTF,TGTGCCAGCAGCCCCAACCTAAGGGGGCAGGCCTATGGCTACACCTTC
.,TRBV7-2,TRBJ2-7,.,CASSLARLYEQYF,TGTGCCAGCAGCTTAGCTAGACTTTACGAGCAGTACTTC
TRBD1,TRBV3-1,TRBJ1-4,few,CASSQASTGAGEKLFF,TGTGCCAGCAGCCAAGCGTCGACAGGGGCAGGTGAAAAACTGTTTTTT
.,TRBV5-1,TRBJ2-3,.,CASSRALGQGTDTQYF,TGCGCCAGCAGCCGGGCATTGGGACAAGGCACAGATACGCAGTATTTT
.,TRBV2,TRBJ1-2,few,CASSEAAGYGYTF,TGTGCCAGCAGTGAGGCCGCCGGGTATGGCTACACCTTC
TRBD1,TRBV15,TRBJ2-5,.,CATSDRWQGARKETQYF,TGTGCCACCAGCGACCGGTGGCAGGGGGCGCGGAAAGAGACCCAGTACTTC
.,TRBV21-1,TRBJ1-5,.,CASSKVEGNQPQHF,TGTGCCAGCAGCAAAGTCGAGGGAAATCAGCCCCAGCATTTT
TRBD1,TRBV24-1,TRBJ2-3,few,CATGTGAGEGTDTQYF,TGTGCCACCGGGACAGGGGCGGGGGAAGGCACAGATACGCAGTATTTT
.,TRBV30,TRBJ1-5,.,CAWSPTSGGNQPQHF,TGTGCCTGGAGTCCGACGAGTGGGGGCAATCAGCCCCAGCATTTT
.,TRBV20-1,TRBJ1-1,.,CSVSWGTEAFF,TGCAGTGTTTCATGGGGGACTGAAGCTTTCTTT
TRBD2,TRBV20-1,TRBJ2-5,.,CSAPGLAAPNVYQETQYF,TGCAGTGCGCCGGGACTAGCGGCCCCGAATGTGTACCAAGAGACCCAGTACTTC
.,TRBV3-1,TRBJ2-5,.,CASSQDPGKTQYF,TGTGCCAGCAGCCAAGATCCGGGGAAGACCCAGTACTTC
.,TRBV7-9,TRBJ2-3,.,CASSRGEAGIGTDTQYF,TGTGCCAGCAGCCGCGGGGAGGCAGGGATTGGCACAGATACGCAGTATTTT
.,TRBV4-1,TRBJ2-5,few,CASSQGTRPQETQYF,TGCGCCAGCAGCCAAGGTACGCGGCCACAAGAGACCCAGTACTTC
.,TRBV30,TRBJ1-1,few,CAWTGRNTEAFF,TGTGCCTGGACAGGCCGGAACACTGAAGCTTTCTTT
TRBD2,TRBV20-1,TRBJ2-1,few,CSASEPSGSSYNEQFF,TGCAGTGCTAGCGAACCTAGCGGCAGCTCCTACAATGAGCAGTTCTTC
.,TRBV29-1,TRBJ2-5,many,CSVSISGETQYF,TGCAGCGTGTCGATTAGCGGAGAGACCCAGTACTTC
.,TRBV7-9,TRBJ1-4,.,CASSSAAPRDEKLFF,TGTGCCAGCAGCTCTGCGGCCCCAAGGGACGAAAAACTGTTTTTT
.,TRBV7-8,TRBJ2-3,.,CASSSLTSTSTDTQYF,TGTGCCAGCAGCTCACTGACAAGTACTAGCACAGATACGCAGTATTTT
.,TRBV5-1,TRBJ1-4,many,CASSLGQTNEKLFF,TGCGCCAGCAGCTTGGGACAGACCAATGAAAAACTGTTTTTT
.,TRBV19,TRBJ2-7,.,CASSIEGGRSYEQYF,TGTGCCAGTAGTATAGAAGGGGGTCGGTCCTACGAGCAGTACTTC
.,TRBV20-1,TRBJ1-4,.,CSAEGDRTEKLFF,TGCAGCGCGGAAGGGGATAGGACTGAAAAACTGTTTTTT
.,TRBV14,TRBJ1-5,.,CASSQSGFNQPQHF,TGTGCCAGCAGCCAATCAGGGTTCAATCAGCCCCAGCATTTT
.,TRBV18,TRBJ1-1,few,CASSPLSAGDTEAFF,TGTGCCAGCTCACCCCTGAGTGCGGGGGACACTGAAGCTTTCTTT
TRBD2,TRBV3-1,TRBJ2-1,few,CACGQLAGGLDEQFF,TGTGCCTGCGGCCAGCTAGCGGGAGGTTTGGATGAGCAGTTCTTC
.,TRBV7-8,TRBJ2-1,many,CASSLMRGPLLDEQFF,TGTGCCAGCAGCTTAATGCGGGGCCCCTTGTTAGATGAGCAGTTCTTC
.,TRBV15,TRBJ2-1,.,CATSIGGQGFNEQFF,TGTGCCACCAGCATAGGAGGGCAGGGCTTCAATGAGCAGTTCTTC
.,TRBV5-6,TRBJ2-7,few,CASRSQVGGYHEQYF,TGTGCCAGCAGATCCCAGGTTGGGGGGTACCACGAGCAGTACTTC
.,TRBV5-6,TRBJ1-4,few,CASSWPSGGNEKLFF,TGTGCCAGCAGCTGGCCGTCGGGCGGGAATGAAAAACTGTTTTTT
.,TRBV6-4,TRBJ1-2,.,CASSPIPGDYGYTF,TGTGCCAGCAGCCCAATACCAGGGGACTATGGCTACACCTTC
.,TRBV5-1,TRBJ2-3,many,CASRSGPTDTQYF,TGCGCCAGCAGATCGGGTCCCACAGATACGCAGTATTTT
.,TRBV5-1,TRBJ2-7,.,CASSRGEGYEQYF,TGCGCCAGCAGCCGGGGTGAAGGGTACGAGCAGTACTTC
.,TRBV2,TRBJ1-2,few,CASSKGGITNYGYTF,TGTGCCAGCAGTAAGGGCGGGATAACTAACTATGGCTACACCTTC
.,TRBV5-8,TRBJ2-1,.,CASSFAVRLFYNEQFF,TGTGCCAGCAGCTTTGCCGTGCGGCTATTTTACAATGAGCAGTTCTTC
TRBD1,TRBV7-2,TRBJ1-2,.,CASSLGSGGDGYTF,TGTGCCAGCAGCTTAGGGTCAGGGGGTGATGGCTACACCTTC
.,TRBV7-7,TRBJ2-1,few,CASSLSGDEQFF,TGTGCCAGCAGCTTATCAGGGGACGAGCAGTTCTTC
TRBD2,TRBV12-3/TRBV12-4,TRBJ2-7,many,CASSFGASGSEQYF,TGTGCCAGCAGTTTTGGCGCTAGCGGGAGCGAGCAGTACTTC
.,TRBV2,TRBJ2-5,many,CASSEALQFGETQYF,TGTGCCAGCAGTGAAGCGCTCCAATTCGGGGAGACCCAGTACTTC
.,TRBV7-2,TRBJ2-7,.,CASSSRQGTYEQYF,TGTGCCAGCAGCTCCCGGCAGGGCACCTACGAGCAGTACTTC
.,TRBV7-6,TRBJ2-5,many,CASSLGNQRETQYF,TGTGCCAGCAGCTTAGGCAACCAACGGGAGACCCAGTACTTC
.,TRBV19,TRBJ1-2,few,CATSVAENYGYTF,TGTGCCACCTCCGTGGCGGAAAACTATGGCTACACCTTC
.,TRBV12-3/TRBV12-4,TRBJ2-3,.,CASRIGTTPRGTQYF,TGTGCCAGCAGAATCGGGACCACCCCCAGGGGTACGCAGTATTTT